Listed below are T cell receptor beta chains from one sample, sequenced in a study. A single record per CDR3 protein comes from TCRdb applying MiXCR to the multiplex PCR reads. The sample lists roughly 2,000 distinct CDR3 sequences, approximately 18% occurring once. Sequencing input: Tregs sorted from blood. These receptors originate from a female donor with breast cancer. Both conserved end residues are part of each CDR3. A D gene is named only where the DNA matches it firmly. Size is omitted from some rows. Given values are once, few, many or a class for expanded clones.

clone_size j_call d_call v_call cdr3_aa cdr3_nt
medium-sized TRBJ1-2 TRBD1 TRBV12-3/TRBV12-4 CASSQTGVRYGYTF TGTGCCAGCAGTCAGACAGGGGTCCGCTATGGCTACACCTTC
. TRBJ1-2 TRBD1 TRBV12-3/TRBV12-4 CASTAGQPNYGYTF TGTGCCAGCACCGCGGGACAGCCTAACTATGGCTACACCTTC
. TRBJ1-2 . TRBV12-3/TRBV12-4 CASSPGTSYGFTF TGCGCCAGCAGTCCCGGGACAAGCTATGGCTTCACCTTC
medium-sized TRBJ1-2 . TRBV12-3/TRBV12-4 CASRRNDGNYGYTF TGTGCCAGCAGAAGAAACGACGGTAACTATGGCTACACCTTC
medium-sized TRBJ1-2 . TRBV12-3/TRBV12-4 CASSLQGSYGYTF TGTGCCAGCAGTTTACAGGGCAGCTATGGCTACACCTTC
medium-sized TRBJ1-2 . TRBV12-3/TRBV12-4 CASSIETYGYTF TGTGCCAGCAGTATTGAAACCTATGGCTACACCTTC
medium-sized TRBJ1-2 . TRBV12-3/TRBV12-4 CASSLGSVGYGYTF TGTGCCAGCAGTTTAGGAAGCGTGGGGTATGGCTACACCTTC
medium-sized TRBJ1-2 TRBD1 TRBV12-3/TRBV12-4 CASRQGNYGYTF TGTGCCAGCAGACAGGGGAACTATGGCTACACCTTC
few TRBJ1-2 . TRBV12-3/TRBV12-4 CASTAMEVDYGYTF TGTGCCAGCACGGCTATGGAGGTCGACTATGGCTACACCTTC
. TRBJ1-2 . TRBV12-3/TRBV12-4 CGSSLDRLANCGYTF TGTGGCAGCAGTTTGGACCGATTAGCTAACTGTGGCTACACCTTC
medium-sized TRBJ1-2 . TRBV12-3/TRBV12-4 CASSLRHYYGYTF TGTGCCAGCAGTCTCCGACACTACTATGGCTACACCTTC
medium-sized TRBJ1-2 TRBD1 TRBV12-3/TRBV12-4 CASSRIRQGRGYTF TGTGCCAGCAGTCGAATCAGACAGGGGAGGGGCTACACCTTC
medium-sized TRBJ1-2 . TRBV12-3/TRBV12-4 CASSPSPGYYGYTF TGTGCCAGCAGCCCTAGCCCGGGGTACTATGGCTACACCTTC
medium-sized TRBJ1-2 . TRBV12-3/TRBV12-4 CASSPAVNYGYTF TGTGCCAGCAGTCCTGCAGTGAACTATGGCTACACCTTC
medium-sized TRBJ1-2 . TRBV12-3/TRBV12-4 CASSPLYSNFADGYTF TGTGCCAGCAGCCCCTTGTATAGTAATTTTGCGGACGGCTACACCTTC
medium-sized TRBJ1-2 . TRBV12-3/TRBV12-4 CASSSYGYTF TGTGCCAGCAGTTCATATGGCTACACCTTC
medium-sized TRBJ1-2 . TRBV12-3/TRBV12-4 CASSWGEYSGGYTF TGTGCCAGCAGTTGGGGAGAATATTCGGGTGGCTACACCTTC
medium-sized TRBJ1-2 . TRBV12-3/TRBV12-4 CASSSPTRVHYGYTF TGTGCCAGCAGTTCCCCGACAAGGGTGCACTATGGCTACACCTTC
medium-sized TRBJ1-2 . TRBV12-3/TRBV12-4 CASSLGQGGGYTF TGTGCCAGCAGTTTAGGTCAGGGAGGTGGCTACACCTTC
medium-sized TRBJ1-2 TRBD1 TRBV12-3/TRBV12-4 CASSGTGTAYLYGCTF TGTGCCAGCAGTGGTACCGGGACAGCTTACCTCTATGGCTGCACCTTC
large TRBJ1-2 . TRBV12-3/TRBV12-4 CASSFNLGPYGYTF TGTGCCAGCAGTTTTAACCTTGGCCCCTATGGCTACACCTTC
medium-sized TRBJ1-2 . TRBV12-3/TRBV12-4 CASSLSGSGYTF TGTGCCAGCAGTTTATCAGGGAGTGGCTACACCTTC
medium-sized TRBJ1-2 . TRBV12-3/TRBV12-4 CASSHGTAGYTF TGTGCCAGCAGTCATGGGACGGCCGGCTACACCTTC
medium-sized TRBJ1-2 . TRBV12-3/TRBV12-4 CASSFTADYGYTF TGTGCCAGCAGTTTTACGGCCGACTATGGCTACACCTTC
medium-sized TRBJ1-2 TRBD1 TRBV12-3/TRBV12-4 CASSFRDRARYGYTF TGTGCCAGCAGTTTCCGGGACAGGGCGAGATATGGCTACACCTTC
medium-sized TRBJ1-2 . TRBV12-3/TRBV12-4 CASSLEGWEGYTF TGTGCCAGCAGTTTAGAGGGCTGGGAGGGCTACACCTTC
medium-sized TRBJ1-2 TRBD1 TRBV12-3/TRBV12-4 CASSYTTGAAYTF TGTGCCAGCAGTTATACGACAGGGGCGGCCTACACCTTC
medium-sized TRBJ1-2 . TRBV12-3/TRBV12-4 CASSLNRDQRSGTF TGTGCCAGCAGTTTGAACAGGGACCAGCGTTCTGGCACCTTC
medium-sized TRBJ1-2 . TRBV12-3/TRBV12-4 CASSRTADYGCTF TGTGCCAGCAGTCGGACAGCCGACTATGGCTGCACCTTC
. TRBJ1-2 . TRBV12-3/TRBV12-4 CASSVQGYGYTF TGTGCCAGCAGCGTACAGGGCTATGGCTACACCTTC
medium-sized TRBJ1-2 . TRBV12-3/TRBV12-4 CASSLKAGLRGYTF TGTGCCAGCAGTTTAAAAGCAGGGCTCCGGGGCTACACCTTC
medium-sized TRBJ1-2 TRBD1 TRBV12-3/TRBV12-4 CASSPGQGAIYGYTF TGTGCCTCTTCCCCGGGACAGGGTGCCATCTATGGCTACACCTTC
few TRBJ1-1 . TRBV12-3/TRBV12-4 CASSLGPVGTEAFF TGTGCCAGCAGTCTAGGACCGGTTGGGACTGAAGCTTTCTTT
. TRBJ1-2 . TRBV12-3/TRBV12-4 CASSGPTRSNYGYTF TGTGCCAGCAGTGGCCCCACAAGGTCAAACTATGGCTACACCTTC
medium-sized TRBJ1-2 . TRBV12-3/TRBV12-4 CASSFPGEDGYTF TGTGCCAGCAGTTTTCCAGGGGAGGATGGCTACACCTTC
medium-sized TRBJ1-2 . TRBV12-3/TRBV12-4 CASSRRSNYGYTF TGTGCCAGCAGCCGTAGGAGTAACTATGGCTACACCTTC
medium-sized TRBJ1-2 . TRBV12-3/TRBV12-4 CASLDQYGYTF TGTGCCAGTCTTGACCAGTATGGCTACACCTTC
large TRBJ1-2 TRBD1 TRBV12-3/TRBV12-4 CASSRDRVGYTF TGTGCCAGCAGCCGAGACAGGGTAGGCTACACCTTC
medium-sized TRBJ1-2 . TRBV12-3/TRBV12-4 CASSPGVVSYGYTF TGTGCCAGCAGTCCAGGTGTAGTTTCGTATGGCTACACCTTC
medium-sized TRBJ1-2 TRBD1 TRBV12-3/TRBV12-4 CASSPTGVYGYTF TGTGCCAGCAGTCCCACAGGGGTCTATGGCTACACCTTC
medium-sized TRBJ1-2 . TRBV12-3/TRBV12-4 CASSRGEIISYTF TGTGCCAGCAGCCGGGGCGAGATCATCAGCTACACCTTC
medium-sized TRBJ1-2 . TRBV12-3/TRBV12-4 CASSPTFSGVGLYGYTF TGTGCCAGCAGCCCAACCTTCTCCGGGGTCGGTCTCTATGGCTACACCTTC
medium-sized TRBJ1-2 . TRBV12-3/TRBV12-4 CASSRDGSRLFYGYTF TGTGCCAGCAGCAGGGACGGAAGCCGGCTGTTTTATGGCTACACCTTC
medium-sized TRBJ1-2 TRBD1 TRBV12-3/TRBV12-4 CASSPGTVGGYTF TGTGCCAGCAGTCCCGGGACAGTTGGCGGCTACACCTTC
medium-sized TRBJ1-2 . TRBV12-3/TRBV12-4 CASSFQNYGYTF TGTGCCAGCAGTTTCCAAAACTATGGCTACACCTTC
medium-sized TRBJ1-2 . TRBV12-3/TRBV12-4 CASSPLRNYGYTF TGTGCCAGCAGTCCTCTTAGGAACTATGGCTACACCTTC
medium-sized TRBJ1-2 . TRBV12-3/TRBV12-4 CASSLSPVNYGYTF TGTGCCAGCAGTTTAAGTCCCGTTAACTATGGCTACACCTTC
. TRBJ1-2 . TRBV12-3/TRBV12-4 CASSLRPGTIYGYTF TGTGCCAGCAGTTTAAGGCCCGGAACCATTTATGGCTACACCTTC
medium-sized TRBJ1-2 . TRBV12-3/TRBV12-4 CASSSDSQPTNYGYTF TGTGCCAGCAGTTCGGACAGTCAACCTACTAACTATGGCTACACCTTC
. TRBJ1-2 . TRBV12-3/TRBV12-4 CASSSPVDGYTF TGTGCCAGCAGCTCTCCCGTAGATGGCTACACCTTC
. TRBJ1-2 TRBD1 TRBV12-3/TRBV12-4 CASSSWPRDRPNCGHTF TGTGCCAGCAGTTCCTGGCCCCGGGACAGACCTAATTGTGGCCACACCTTC
medium-sized TRBJ1-2 . TRBV12-3/TRBV12-4 CASSLLLMSGYGYTF TGTGCCAGCAGTTTGCTCTTAATGAGTGGCTATGGCTACACCTTC
medium-sized TRBJ1-2 . TRBV12-3/TRBV12-4 CASSVGSAGNGYTF TGTGCCAGCAGTGTCGGGTCCGCTGGTAATGGCTACACCTTC
medium-sized TRBJ1-2 . TRBV12-3/TRBV12-4 CASSLSPGTVYGYTF TGTGCCAGCAGTTTATCTCCAGGGACCGTCTATGGCTACACCTTC
few TRBJ1-2 . TRBV12-3/TRBV12-4 CASNPVGEYGYTF TGTGCCAGCAACCCTGTGGGAGAGTATGGCTACACCTTC
medium-sized TRBJ1-2 . TRBV12-3/TRBV12-4 CASSLNAGLEGYTF TGTGCCAGCAGTTTAAATGCAGGGCTTGAGGGCTACACCTTC
. TRBJ1-2 . TRBV12-3/TRBV12-4 CASSRASLGYTF TGTGCCAGCAGCCGAGCTTCCTTAGGCTACACCTTC
. TRBJ1-2 . TRBV12-3/TRBV12-4 CAASPSDSFYGYTF TGTGCCGCCTCTCCTTCGGACAGCTTCTATGGCTACACCTTC
few TRBJ1-2 . TRBV12-3/TRBV12-4 CASKRLDGVNYGYTF TGTGCCAGCAAGAGGCTTGATGGAGTTAACTATGGCTACACCTTC
medium-sized TRBJ1-2 . TRBV12-3/TRBV12-4 CASSPWALKDGYTF TGTGCCAGCAGTCCTTGGGCCCTAAAGGATGGCTACACCTTC